This T cell receptor (beta chain) is from a study of cytomegalovirus exposure and HLA in healthy donors. Findings of the study overall: The classifier, whose performance was assessed in both the original and validation cohorts, reportedly diagnosed cytomegalovirus status with high specificity and sensitivity.

The CDR3 contains 15 residues. Germline CDR1 and CDR2: MNHEY and SMNVEV (reference sequence). About this clone: Its specificity is unknown. Germline and junction disagree at one end, which may indicate a read error. Other DNA sequences of this sample code for an identical CDR3.

The method was immunoSEQ multiplex PCR; TCRdb's version includes in-frame clones alone and lacks a portion of them. The table has approximately 54,000 clones, approximately 89% seen once. V is TRBV27 and J is TRBJ2-1, with 7 bases that match TRBD1. This clonotype was sampled from a woman aged 18-29 years in good health and CMV-seropositive. Sequencing used PBMCs. CDR3 bases: TGTGCTAGCAGTCCCCGGGACAGCTCCTACAATGAGCAGTTCTTC. This encodes CASSPRDSSYNEQFF.